This is a list of T cell receptor beta chains from one sample in a study of cytomegalovirus exposure and HLA in healthy donors. Repertoires were generated with immunoSEQ multiplex PCR, while TCRdb's copy carries only in-frame clones and drops some. The sample consists of hundreds of thousands of clones, roughly 84% of them appearing once. The specimen was PBMCs. The source is a woman younger than 35 in good health and CMV-seropositive. Each CDR3 is given with its conserved first and last residue. The order of the fields is clone size, V gene, J gene, D gene, CDR3 protein, CDR3 DNA. A D gene is named only where the DNA matches it firmly. For some rows the clone size is stated as once, few or many, or as a class when expanded; others skip it.

.,TRBV9,TRBJ2-1,TRBD2,CASSAGTSGRGSGEQFF,TGTGCCAGCAGCGCGGGGACTAGCGGGAGGGGGTCTGGTGAGCAGTTCTTC
.,TRBV27,TRBJ1-5,.,CASSLYGAHVEPQHF,TGTGCCAGCAGTTTATATGGGGCGCACGTTGAGCCCCAGCATTTT
.,TRBV27,TRBJ2-7,.,CASSLAGTYEQYF,TGTGCCAGCAGTTTAGCGGGGACCTACGAGCAGTACTTC
.,TRBV7-9,TRBJ2-4,.,CASSERGGSAKNIQYF,TGTGCCAGCAGCGAGAGGGGGGGATCAGCCAAAAACATTCAGTACTTC
.,TRBV5-6,TRBJ2-1,.,CASSDSREGIYNEQFF,TGTGCCAGCAGTGACTCCAGGGAAGGGATTTACAATGAGCAGTTCTTC
once,TRBV10-3,TRBJ2-2,.,CAISDLEGGELFF,TGTGCCATCAGTGACCTAGAGGGCGGGGAGCTGTTTTTT
once,TRBV19,TRBJ2-1,.,CASSHAASLYNEQFF,TGTGCCAGTAGCCACGCGGCTAGCTTATACAATGAGCAGTTCTTC
.,TRBV5-6,TRBJ2-7,.,CASSPTGRTYEQYF,TGTGCCAGCAGCCCGACAGGCCGGACCTACGAGCAGTACTTC
.,TRBV18,TRBJ2-3,TRBD1,CASSPLGTESTDTQYF,TGTGCCAGCTCACCCCTTGGGACAGAGAGCACAGATACGCAGTATTTT
once,TRBV6-6,TRBJ2-7,.,CASSYSTGVSNEQYF,TGTGCCAGCAGTTACTCGACCGGGGTGTCAAACGAGCAGTACTTC
.,TRBV4-1,TRBJ2-1,TRBD1,CASSQGRDRIRKGNEQFF,TGCGCCAGCAGCCAAGGTAGGGACAGAATCCGGAAAGGCAATGAGCAGTTCTTC
.,TRBV5-6,TRBJ2-7,TRBD1,CASSSGTGIYEQYF,TGTGCCAGCAGCTCCGGGACAGGCATCTACGAGCAGTACTTC
.,TRBV27,TRBJ1-5,TRBD1,CASSFLDRVGNQPQHF,TGTGCCAGCAGTTTCTTGGACAGGGTCGGCAATCAGCCCCAGCATTTT
.,TRBV6-5,TRBJ2-5,TRBD2,CASTRGGSGQTQYF,TGTGCCAGCACGCGCGGCGGGAGCGGACAGACCCAGTACTTC
once,TRBV12-5,TRBJ1-2,TRBD1,CASGLAGGDYGYTF,TGTGCTAGTGGTTTGGCAGGGGGCGACTATGGCTACACCTTC
.,TRBV7-7,TRBJ2-1,TRBD2,CASSLTSAGYNEQFF,TGTGCCAGCAGCTTGACTAGCGCCGGATACAATGAGCAGTTCTTC
.,TRBV5-1,TRBJ2-1,TRBD2,CASSLGTSDEQFF,TGCGCCAGCAGCTTAGGGACTAGCGATGAGCAGTTCTTC
.,TRBV9,TRBJ1-1,.,CASSVDPTDTEAFF,TGTGCCAGCAGCGTAGACCCGACAGACACTGAAGCTTTCTTT
once,TRBV2,TRBJ1-1,.,CASRATENTEAFF,TGTGCCAGCAGGGCCACAGAGAACACTGAAGCTTTCTTT
.,TRBV7-9,TRBJ1-1,.,CASSLAGSNTEAFF,TGTGCCAGCAGCTTAGCGGGCAGCAACACTGAAGCTTTCTTT
.,TRBV15,TRBJ2-7,TRBD1,CATSRDRGPSYEQYF,TGTGCCACCAGCCGTGACAGGGGTCCATCCTACGAGCAGTACTTC
.,TRBV19,TRBJ1-5,.,CASSILAEGTQPQHF,TGTGCCAGTAGTATACTCGCGGAGGGGACTCAGCCCCAGCATTTT
.,TRBV6-5,TRBJ2-7,.,CASSLETGYEQYF,TGTGCCAGCTCACTCGAGACAGGATACGAGCAGTACTTC
few,TRBV28,TRBJ1-2,TRBD1,CASRKTGRGYTF,TGTGCCAGCAGGAAGACAGGGCGAGGCTACACCTTC
.,TRBV28,TRBJ2-7,.,CASSPTGRYEQYF,TGTGCCAGCAGTCCGACAGGGAGGTACGAGCAGTACTTC
.,TRBV5-6,TRBJ2-6,.,CASSSLQVLHSSGANVLTF,TGTGCCAGCAGTTCGTTACAGGTACTACATAGCTCTGGGGCCAACGTCCTGACTTTC
.,TRBV15,TRBJ1-2,.,CATSGGVNYGYTF,TGTGCCACCTCGGGAGGGGTTAACTATGGCTACACCTTC
.,TRBV6-5,TRBJ1-5,TRBD1,CASSTTGAFGQPQHF,TGTGCCAGCAGTACGACAGGGGCCTTCGGCCAGCCCCAGCATTTT
.,TRBV19,TRBJ2-7,TRBD1,CASSISGQGISEQYF,TGTGCCAGTAGTATAAGTGGACAGGGCATTTCCGAGCAGTACTTC